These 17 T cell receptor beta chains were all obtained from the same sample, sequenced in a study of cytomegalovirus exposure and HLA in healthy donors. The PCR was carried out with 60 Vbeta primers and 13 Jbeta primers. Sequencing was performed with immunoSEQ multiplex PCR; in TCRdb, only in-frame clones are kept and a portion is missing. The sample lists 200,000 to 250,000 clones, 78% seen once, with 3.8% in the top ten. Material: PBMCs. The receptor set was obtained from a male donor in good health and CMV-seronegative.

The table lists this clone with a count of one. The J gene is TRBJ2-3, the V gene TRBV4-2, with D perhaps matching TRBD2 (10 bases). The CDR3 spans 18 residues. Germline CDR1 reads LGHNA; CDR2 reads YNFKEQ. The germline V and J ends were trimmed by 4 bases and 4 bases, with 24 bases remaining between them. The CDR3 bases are TGTGCCAGCAGCCCAAAGCTACTAGCGGGACAGGGAGCAGATACGCAGTATTTT. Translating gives CASSPKLLAGQGADTQYF.

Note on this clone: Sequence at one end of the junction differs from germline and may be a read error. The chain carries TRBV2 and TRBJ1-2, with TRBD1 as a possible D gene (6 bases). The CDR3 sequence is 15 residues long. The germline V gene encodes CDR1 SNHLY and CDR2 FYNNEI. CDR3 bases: TGTGCCAGCAGGGAAGACAGGCCCTTGAACTATGGCTACACCTTC. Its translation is CASREDRPLNYGYTF. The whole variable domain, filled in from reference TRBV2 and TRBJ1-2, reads EPEVTQTPSHQVTQMGQEVILRCVPISNHLYFYWYRQILGQKVEFLVSFYNNEISEKSEIFDDQFSVERPDGSNFTLKIRSTKLEDSAMYFCASREDRPLNYGYTFGSGTRLTVV.

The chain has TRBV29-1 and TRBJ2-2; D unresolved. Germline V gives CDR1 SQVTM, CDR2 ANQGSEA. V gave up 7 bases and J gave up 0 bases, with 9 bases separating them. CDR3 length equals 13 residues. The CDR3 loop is CSANHANTGELFF. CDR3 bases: TGCAGCGCTAATCACGCGAACACCGGGGAGCTGTTTTTT.

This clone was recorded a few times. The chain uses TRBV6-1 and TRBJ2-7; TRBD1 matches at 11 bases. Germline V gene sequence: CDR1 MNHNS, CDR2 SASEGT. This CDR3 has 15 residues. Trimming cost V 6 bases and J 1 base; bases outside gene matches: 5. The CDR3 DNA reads TGTGCCAGCAGCGGGGACAGGGGGTGGTCCTACGAGCAGTACTTC. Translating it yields CASSGDRGWSYEQYF.

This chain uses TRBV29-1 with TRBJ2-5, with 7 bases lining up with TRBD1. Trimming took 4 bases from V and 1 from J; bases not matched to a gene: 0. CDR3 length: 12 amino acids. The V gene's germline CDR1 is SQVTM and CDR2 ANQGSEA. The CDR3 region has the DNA TGCAGCGTTGGGGACAGCCAAGAGACCCAGTACTTC. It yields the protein CSVGDSQETQYF. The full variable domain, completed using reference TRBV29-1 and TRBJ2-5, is SAVISQKPSRDICQRGTSLTIQCQVDSQVTMMFWYRQQPGQSLTLIATANQGSEATYESGFVIDKFPISRPNLTFSTLTVSNMSPEDSSIYLCSVGDSQETQYFGPGTRLLVL.

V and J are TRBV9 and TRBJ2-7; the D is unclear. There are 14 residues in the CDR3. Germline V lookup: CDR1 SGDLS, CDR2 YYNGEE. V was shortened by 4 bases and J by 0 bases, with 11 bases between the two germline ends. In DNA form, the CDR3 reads TGTGCCAGCAGCCCCTCCCGTAACTCCTACGAGCAGTACTTC. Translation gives CASSPSRNSYEQYF.

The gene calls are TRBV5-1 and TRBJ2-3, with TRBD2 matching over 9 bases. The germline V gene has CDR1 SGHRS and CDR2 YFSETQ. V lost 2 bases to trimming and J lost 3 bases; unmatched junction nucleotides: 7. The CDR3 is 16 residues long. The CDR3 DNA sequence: TGCGCCAGCAGCTTCGTTGCGGGAGGGATGACAGATACGCAGTATTTT. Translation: CASSFVAGGMTDTQYF.

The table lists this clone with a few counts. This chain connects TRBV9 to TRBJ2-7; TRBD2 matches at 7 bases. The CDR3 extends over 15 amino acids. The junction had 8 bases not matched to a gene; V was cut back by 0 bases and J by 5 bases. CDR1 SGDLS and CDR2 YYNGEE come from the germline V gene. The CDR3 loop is CASSVGGRGVHEQYF. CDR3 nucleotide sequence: TGTGCCAGCAGCGTAGGCGGGAGAGGGGTGCACGAGCAGTACTTC.

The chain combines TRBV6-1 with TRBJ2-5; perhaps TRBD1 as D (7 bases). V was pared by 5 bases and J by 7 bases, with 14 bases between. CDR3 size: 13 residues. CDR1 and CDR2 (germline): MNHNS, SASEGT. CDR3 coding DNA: TGTGCCAGCAGTAACCACAGGGGAGGGACCCAGTACTTC. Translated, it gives CASSNHRGGTQYF.

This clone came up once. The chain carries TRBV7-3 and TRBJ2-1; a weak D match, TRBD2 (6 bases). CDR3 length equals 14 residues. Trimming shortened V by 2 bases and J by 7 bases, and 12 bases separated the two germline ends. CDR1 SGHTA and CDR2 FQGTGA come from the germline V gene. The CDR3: CASSLAGTQNEQFF. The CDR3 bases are TGTGCCAGCAGCTTAGCGGGGACTCAGAATGAGCAGTTCTTC. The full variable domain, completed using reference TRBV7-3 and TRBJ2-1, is GAGVSQTPSNKVTEKGKYVELRCDPISGHTALYWYRQSLGQGPEFLIYFQGTGAADDSGLPNDRFFAVRPEGSVSTLKIQRTERGDSAVYLCASSLAGTQNEQFFGPGTRLTVL.

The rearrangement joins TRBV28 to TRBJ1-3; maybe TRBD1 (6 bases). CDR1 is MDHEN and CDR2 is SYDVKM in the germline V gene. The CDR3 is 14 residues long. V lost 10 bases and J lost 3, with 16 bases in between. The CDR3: CATTTGSLGNTIYF. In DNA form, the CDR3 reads TGTGCCACTACAACAGGGAGTCTTGGAAACACCATATATTTT.

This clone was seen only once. The chain's CDR3 is CASSVEGGEQYF. In nucleotides, the CDR3 is TGTGCCAGCAGCGTAGAGGGCGGGGAGCAGTACTTC. The genes are TRBV9 and TRBJ2-5; TRBD2 might be the D (6 bases). Trimming cost V 0 bases and J 11 bases, with 11 bases left between them. Germline V CDR1 and CDR2: SGDLS, YYNGEE. This CDR3 comprises 12 residues.

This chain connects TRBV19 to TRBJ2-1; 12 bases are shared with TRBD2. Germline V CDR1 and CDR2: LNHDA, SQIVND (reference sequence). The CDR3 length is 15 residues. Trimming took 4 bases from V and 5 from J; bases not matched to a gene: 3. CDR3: CASSTSGRGNNEQFF. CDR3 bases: TGTGCCAGTAGTACTAGCGGGAGGGGGAACAATGAGCAGTTCTTC.

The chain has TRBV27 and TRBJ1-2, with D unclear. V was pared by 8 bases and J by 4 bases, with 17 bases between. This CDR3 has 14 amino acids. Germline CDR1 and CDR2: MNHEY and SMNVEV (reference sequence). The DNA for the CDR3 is TGTGCCAGCTCCGGGATCTATTCCTTCTATGGCTACACCTTC. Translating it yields CASSGIYSFYGYTF.

The CDR3 DNA is TGTGCCAGCAGCCAGGACAGGGGTAATGAAAAACTGTTTTTT. This translates into CASSQDRGNEKLFF. The chain combines TRBV28 with TRBJ1-4, with 9 bases fitting TRBD1. This CDR3 has 14 residues. In germline, CDR1 is MDHEN, CDR2 SYDVKM. V trimming: 6 bases; J trimming: 4 bases; junction bases outside the gene matches: 3. Full variable domain (outside the CDR3, taken from reference TRBV28 and TRBJ1-4): DVKVTQSSRYLVKRTGEKVFLECVQDMDHENMFWYRQDPGLGLRLIYFSYDVKMKEKGDIPEGYSVSREKKERFSLILESASTNQTSMYLCASSQDRGNEKLFFGSGTQLSVL.

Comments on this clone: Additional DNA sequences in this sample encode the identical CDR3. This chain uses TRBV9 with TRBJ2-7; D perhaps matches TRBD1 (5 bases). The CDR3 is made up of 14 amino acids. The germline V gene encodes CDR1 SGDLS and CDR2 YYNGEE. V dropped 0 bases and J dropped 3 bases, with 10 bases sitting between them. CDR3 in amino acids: CASSVADSSYEQYF. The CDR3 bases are TGTGCCAGCAGCGTAGCTGACAGCAGCTACGAGCAGTACTTC.

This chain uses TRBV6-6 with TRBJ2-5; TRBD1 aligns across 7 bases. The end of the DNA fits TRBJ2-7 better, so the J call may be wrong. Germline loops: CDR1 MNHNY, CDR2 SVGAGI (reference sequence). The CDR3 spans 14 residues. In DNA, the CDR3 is TGTGCCAGCAGCCCGACAGGGAGCTCCTACGAGCAGTACTTC. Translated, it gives CASSPTGSSYEQYF.